These 22 T cell receptor beta chains share one sample of origin, sequenced in a study of cytomegalovirus exposure and HLA in healthy donors. PCR primers comprised 60 Vbeta and 13 Jbeta primers. This table comes from immunoSEQ multiplex PCR, and its TCRdb copy is limited to in-frame clones, with some not included. The table includes about 85,000 clones, 60% to 80% detected once. The sequencing sample was made of PBMCs. The receptors were gathered from a woman aged 50 to 60 in good health and CMV-seropositive.

The chain links TRBV27 to TRBJ2-7, with 7 nucleotides matching TRBD2. In germline, CDR1 is MNHEY, CDR2 SMNVEV (reference sequence). V lost 0 bases to trimming and J lost 3 bases; unmatched junction nucleotides: 5. The CDR3 has 15 residues. In nucleotides, the CDR3 is TGTGCCAGCAGTTTATCGGGGGGGGTGGGCTACGAGCAGTACTTC. This codes for CASSLSGGVGYEQYF.

J is TRBJ1-3 and V is TRBV30; D remains unclear. This CDR3 spans 16 amino acids. Germline V CDR1 and CDR2: GTSNPN, SVGIG (reference sequence). Trimming pared 0 bases from V and 7 bases from J, leaving 19 bases between. The CDR3 region is CAWSVGGSYSGNTIYF. The CDR3 DNA reads as TGTGCCTGGAGTGTAGGAGGCAGCTATAGTGGGAACACCATATATTTT.

This chain uses TRBV9 with TRBJ2-5; a weak D match, TRBD2 (6 bases). With 0 bases removed from V and 2 bases from J, the gap between germline ends came to 20 bases. Germline CDR1 is SGDLS and CDR2 is YYNGEE. The CDR3 runs to 18 residues. The CDR3 reads CASSVDPLLWGVQETQYF. The CDR3 region has the DNA TGTGCCAGCAGCGTAGACCCACTTTTGTGGGGGGTTCAAGAGACCCAGTACTTC. Looking up the rest from reference TRBV9 and TRBJ2-5 gives the full variable domain: DSGVTQTPKHLITATGQRVTLRCSPRSGDLSVYWYQQSLDQGLQFLIQYYNGEERAKGNILERFSAQQFPDLHSELNLSSLELGDSALYFCASSVDPLLWGVQETQYFGPGTRLLVL.

The genes are TRBV5-1 and TRBJ2-1, with 9 bases aligning to TRBD2. The CDR3 spans 18 residues. J lost 10 bases, V lost 0 bases, and 17 bases had no gene match. CDR1 SGHRS and CDR2 YFSETQ come from the germline V gene. CDR3 sequence: CASSLEVSRRLAASEQFF. The CDR3 DNA follows: TGCGCCAGCAGCTTGGAGGTTTCGAGAAGACTAGCGGCTTCGGAGCAGTTCTTC.

This chain links TRBV2 with TRBJ2-7, with 9 bases lining up with TRBD1. This CDR3 is 14 amino acids long. V was clipped by 6 bases and J by 7 bases; unmatched bases: 10. Germline assignment: CDR1 SNHLY and CDR2 FYNNEI. The CDR3 region is CASSPGTGFKEQYF. The CDR3 DNA reads as TGTGCCAGCAGCCCTGGGACAGGGTTTAAAGAGCAGTACTTC.

This clone has just one count. The chain couples TRBV5-1 to TRBJ1-5; 7 bases are shared with TRBD1. Germline CDR1 SGHRS, CDR2 YFSETQ. V was clipped by 0 bases and J by 7 bases; unmatched bases: 7. This CDR3 spans 15 amino acids. The CDR3 sequence is CASSLESAGGQPQHF. CDR3 bases: TGCGCCAGCAGCTTGGAATCGGCAGGGGGACAGCCCCAGCATTTT. Full variable domain (rest looked up from reference TRBV5-1 and TRBJ1-5): KAGVTQTPRYLIKTRGQQVTLSCSPISGHRSVSWYQQTPGQGLQFLFEYFSETQRNKGNFPGRFSGRQFSNSRSEMNVSTLELGDSALYLCASSLESAGGQPQHFGDGTRLSIL.

The V call is TRBV5-5, the J call TRBJ2-7, with D possibly matching TRBD1 (5 bases). Germline-derived CDR1 and CDR2 are SGHKS and YYEKEE (reference sequence). The CDR3 consists of 13 residues. With 2 bases removed from V and 7 bases from J, the gap between germline ends came to 13 bases. Written as DNA, the CDR3 is TGTGCCAGCAGCTTAATGACAGCCTTGGAGCAGTACTTC. As protein: CASSLMTALEQYF.

The table lists this clone with a count of one. The chain has TRBV19 and TRBJ2-2; 8 bases fit TRBD1. V lost 6 bases and J lost 1; bases outside the gene matches: 4. The CDR3 loop spans 15 amino acids. Germline V gene sequence: CDR1 LNHDA, CDR2 SQIVND (reference sequence). The CDR3 DNA reads as TGTGCCAGTAGACAAGGACAGGGGAACACCGGGGAGCTGTTTTTT. It is translated as CASRQGQGNTGELFF.

V and J are TRBV6-1 and TRBJ1-2; unclear D gene. The CDR3 has 14 residues. CDR1 and CDR2 from the germline V gene are MNHNS and SASEGT. Trimming removed 6 bases from V and 3 bases from J, with 14 bases in between. Here the CDR3 reads CASRAGRLDYGYTF. In DNA, the CDR3 is TGTGCCAGCAGGGCCGGGAGACTGGACTATGGCTACACCTTC.

The chain combines TRBV6-6 with TRBJ1-2; TRBD1 matches 7 bases. The CDR3 runs 12 residues. CDR1 is MNHNY and CDR2 is SVGAGI in the germline V gene (reference sequence). V dropped 6 bases and J dropped 7; count of bases not matched to a gene: 5. CDR3 residues: CASRRDRAGYTF. The CDR3 DNA sequence: TGTGCCAGCAGACGAGACAGGGCTGGCTACACCTTC.

The V and J genes are TRBV7-3 and TRBJ2-1; 10 bases are a match to TRBD2. CDR1 SGHTA and CDR2 FQGTGA come from the germline V gene. The CDR3 has 18 residues. V was clipped by 5 bases and J by 9 bases; unmatched bases: 19. The DNA for the CDR3 is TGTGCCAGCAGCCCATCGGGACGGACTAGCGGAGCGAGAGGTGAGCAGTTCTTC. Residues: CASSPSGRTSGARGEQFF.

There are a few counts of this clone. The chain combines TRBV7-2 with TRBJ2-3; 8 bases are shared with TRBD2. The junction had 5 bases not matched to a gene; V was cut back by 4 bases and J by 2 bases. CDR1 and CDR2 from the germline V gene are SGHTA and FQGNSA. This CDR3 contains 15 residues. CDR3 loop: CASSWRSGDTDTQYF. Here the CDR3 DNA reads TGTGCCAGCAGCTGGCGTAGCGGGGACACAGATACGCAGTATTTT.

DNA of the CDR3: TGCGCCAGCAGTGAGAGGGGGTACAATGAGCAGTTCTTC. Amino acids: CASSERGYNEQFF. This chain uses TRBV10-1 with TRBJ2-1; D possibly corresponds to TRBD1 (6 bases). The germline V gene encodes CDR1 WNHNN and CDR2 SYGVQD (reference sequence). The CDR3 is 13 amino acids. V was cut by 2 bases and J by 4 bases, with 6 bases left in between.

V and J are TRBV29-1 and TRBJ2-3; TRBD2 matches 7 bases. The CDR3 length is 15 residues. The germline V gene encodes CDR1 SQVTM and CDR2 ANQGSEA. The chain's CDR3 is CSAPSGGSRADTQYF. The CDR3 DNA reads as TGCAGTGCCCCCTCCGGGGGGAGTCGAGCAGATACGCAGTATTTT.

In regard to this clone: An end of the junction differs from the germline gene, which may be a read error. The rearrangement joins TRBV7-9 to TRBJ2-5; 7 positions match TRBD2. Germline V gene lookup returns CDR1 SEHNR and CDR2 FQNEAQ (reference sequence). This CDR3 spans 16 amino acids. In DNA form, the CDR3 reads TGTTCCAGCAGCTTAGGACCGGGAGGCTTCCAAGAGACCCAGTACTTC. It is translated as CSSSLGPGGFQETQYF.

The V gene is TRBV6-5, the J gene TRBJ2-5, with 7 bases matching TRBD1. The CDR3 totals 14 residues. V was pared by 5 bases and J by 5 bases, with 8 bases of the junction left unmatched. Germline V gene data show CDR1 as MNHEY and CDR2 as SVGAGI. This CDR3 is CASSRDSVYETQYF. In DNA, the CDR3 is TGTGCCAGCAGTCGGGACAGCGTTTATGAGACCCAGTACTTC.

The chain couples TRBV10-3 to TRBJ1-2, with D hard to call. CDR3 size: 15 residues. The V gene lost 1 base and the J gene lost 3 bases, with 12 bases spanning the gap. Germline V gene sequence: CDR1 ENHRY, CDR2 SYGVKD. This chain's CDR3 is CAISEYGSADYGYTF. The CDR3 DNA sequence: TGTGCCATCAGTGAGTATGGCAGCGCAGACTATGGCTACACCTTC.

The chain joins TRBV5-1 to TRBJ2-1, with D possibly being TRBD1 (6 bases). Trimming stripped 3 bases from V and 5 bases from J, with 21 bases between. Germline V gene lookup returns CDR1 SGHRS and CDR2 YFSETQ. The CDR3 is made up of 17 amino acids. Here the CDR3 reads CASSSRQVTGAHNEQFF. In DNA, the CDR3 is TGCGCCAGCAGCTCACGACAGGTCACGGGTGCACACAATGAGCAGTTCTTC.

A note on this clone: At the DNA level, this CDR3 is encoded by other sequences in the same sample as well. The chain uses TRBV19 and TRBJ1-5, with no clear D. Germline CDR1 reads LNHDA; CDR2 reads SQIVND (reference sequence). Trimming stripped 1 base from V and 7 bases from J, with 5 bases between. CDR3 length equals 12 residues. This CDR3 is CASSIGGQPQHF. The CDR3, as DNA: TGTGCCAGTAGTATAGGAGGACAGCCCCAGCATTTT. The full variable domain, its missing parts supplied by reference TRBV19 and TRBJ1-5, is DGGITQSPKYLFRKEGQNVTLSCEQNLNHDAMYWYRQDPGQGLRLIYYSQIVNDFQKGDIAEGYSVSREKKESFPLTVTSAQKNPTAFYLCASSIGGQPQHFGDGTRLSIL.

The rearrangement uses TRBV6-1 and TRBJ2-7; a weak D match, TRBD1 (6 bases). Germline V gene lookup returns CDR1 MNHNS and CDR2 SASEGT. The CDR3 sequence is 13 residues long. The germline V and J ends were trimmed by 6 bases and 7 bases, with 16 bases remaining between them. CDR3 nucleotides: TGTGCCAGCAGCACAGGGCGTCCTGGAGAGCAGTACGTC. Amino acid sequence: CASSTGRPGEQYV.

This clone has a handful of counts. This rearrangement joins TRBV5-1 to TRBJ2-7; 10 bases line up with TRBD1. The CDR3 contains 17 residues. CDR1 and CDR2 (germline): SGHRS, YFSETQ. J lost 3 bases, V lost 3 bases, and 12 bases had no gene match. In DNA form, the CDR3 reads TGCGCCAGCAGCTCCGGGACAGGGGCCGTCTTAATCTACGAGCAGTACTTC. Protein sequence: CASSSGTGAVLIYEQYF.

Note on this clone: The junction departs from the called germline gene at one end, perhaps through a read error. The CDR3 is CSSSLEGLGNTIYF. CDR3 sequence (DNA): TGTTCCAGCAGCTTAGAGGGACTTGGAAACACCATATATTTT. The chain employs TRBV7-9 and TRBJ1-3; D is possibly TRBD1 (5 bases). Germline V gene lookup returns CDR1 SEHNR and CDR2 FQNEAQ (reference sequence). CDR3 size: 14 residues.